Listed below are T cell receptor beta chains from one sample, sequenced in a study of T cell responses to AZD1222 COVID-19 vaccine. Profiling relied on immunoSEQ multiplex PCR, and the TCRdb table lists in-frame clones only, not all of them. The profile shows roughly 77,000 clones, more than 85% of them singletons. Sequencing was performed on peripheral blood, taken 28 days after the second AZD1222 dose. These TCRs come from an adult who received the AZD1222 COVID-19 vaccine. Each CDR3 is given with its conserved first and last residue. The D gene is left open where the match is weak. Size tells how often a clone was seen (once, few, many) or the class of an expanded clone, and some rows leave it out.

d_gene: TRBD1
abundance: -
j_gene: TRBJ1-6
v_gene: TRBV19
CDR3aa: CASSGQGASSYNSPLHF
CDR3nt: TGTGCCAGTAGCGGACAGGGGGCGAGCTCCTATAATTCACCCCTCCACTTT

d_gene: -
abundance: once
j_gene: TRBJ1-1
v_gene: TRBV19
CDR3aa: CASSIETMNTEAFF
CDR3nt: TGTGCCAGTAGTATCGAGACCATGAACACTGAAGCTTTCTTT

d_gene: -
abundance: -
j_gene: TRBJ1-1
v_gene: TRBV29-1
CDR3aa: CSVAVGGPEAFF
CDR3nt: TGCAGCGTTGCGGTGGGGGGCCCTGAAGCTTTCTTT

d_gene: -
abundance: -
j_gene: TRBJ1-3
v_gene: TRBV14
CDR3aa: CASSPRTAPGNTIYF
CDR3nt: TGTGCCAGCAGCCCTAGGACAGCCCCGGGAAACACCATATATTTT

d_gene: -
abundance: -
j_gene: TRBJ1-3
v_gene: TRBV29-1
CDR3aa: CSGRTSGNTIYF
CDR3nt: TGCAGCGGTCGGACCTCCGGAAACACCATATATTTT

d_gene: -
abundance: -
j_gene: TRBJ2-2
v_gene: TRBV5-1
CDR3aa: CASSLEGRGVNTGELFF
CDR3nt: TGCGCCAGCAGCTTGGAAGGTCGAGGGGTGAACACCGGGGAGCTGTTTTTT

d_gene: TRBD1
abundance: -
j_gene: TRBJ2-5
v_gene: TRBV6-5
CDR3aa: CASRDRGPQETQYF
CDR3nt: TGTGCCAGCAGGGACAGGGGGCCCCAAGAGACCCAGTACTTC

d_gene: TRBD1
abundance: -
j_gene: TRBJ1-6
v_gene: TRBV10-1
CDR3aa: CASQDREDSPLHF
CDR3nt: TGCGCCAGCCAGGACAGGGAAGATTCACCCCTCCACTTT

d_gene: TRBD2
abundance: once
j_gene: TRBJ2-2
v_gene: TRBV9
CDR3aa: CASSVDPAGATGELFF
CDR3nt: TGTGCCAGCAGCGTAGATCCAGCGGGGGCCACCGGGGAGCTGTTTTTT

d_gene: TRBD1
abundance: few
j_gene: TRBJ2-3
v_gene: TRBV11-1
CDR3aa: CASSLGQGHGTDTQYF
CDR3nt: TGTGCCAGCAGCTTAGGACAGGGGCACGGCACAGATACGCAGTATTTT

d_gene: -
abundance: -
j_gene: TRBJ1-1
v_gene: TRBV18
CDR3aa: CASSPPNGGAYTEAFF
CDR3nt: TGTGCCAGCTCACCACCGAACGGGGGGGCTTACACTGAAGCTTTCTTT

d_gene: TRBD2
abundance: -
j_gene: TRBJ2-5
v_gene: TRBV6-5
CDR3aa: CASRDGLEGRETQYF
CDR3nt: TGTGCCAGCAGAGACGGACTAGAAGGTCGAGAGACCCAGTACTTC

d_gene: -
abundance: few
j_gene: TRBJ1-5
v_gene: TRBV5-8
CDR3aa: CASSPDGISNQPQHF
CDR3nt: TGTGCCAGCAGCCCCGACGGTATTAGCAATCAGCCCCAGCATTTT

d_gene: -
abundance: -
j_gene: TRBJ2-5
v_gene: TRBV12-3/TRBV12-4
CDR3aa: CASSLREETQYF
CDR3nt: TGTGCCAGCAGTTTGCGGGAAGAGACCCAGTACTTC

d_gene: TRBD1
abundance: -
j_gene: TRBJ2-5
v_gene: TRBV6-1
CDR3aa: CASSERQGSTQETQYF
CDR3nt: TGTGCCAGCAGTGAAAGACAGGGATCCACCCAAGAGACCCAGTACTTC

d_gene: -
abundance: once
j_gene: TRBJ1-5
v_gene: TRBV7-2
CDR3aa: CASSLSGRGQPQHF
CDR3nt: TGTGCCAGCAGCTTATCAGGGCGGGGGCAGCCCCAGCATTTT

d_gene: -
abundance: once
j_gene: TRBJ2-7
v_gene: TRBV28
CDR3aa: CASSAGGGGYEQYF
CDR3nt: TGTGCCAGCAGTGCAGGTGGAGGGGGGTACGAGCAGTACTTC

d_gene: -
abundance: -
j_gene: TRBJ1-2
v_gene: TRBV5-4
CDR3aa: CASSPKVGTFYGYTF
CDR3nt: TGTGCCAGCAGCCCTAAAGTTGGCACCTTCTATGGCTACACCTTC

d_gene: -
abundance: -
j_gene: TRBJ1-1
v_gene: TRBV5-1
CDR3aa: CASSLREANEAFF
CDR3nt: TGCGCCAGCAGCTTGAGGGAGGCGAATGAAGCTTTCTTT

d_gene: TRBD1
abundance: -
j_gene: TRBJ2-7
v_gene: TRBV27
CDR3aa: CASSPRQGIYEQYF
CDR3nt: TGTGCCAGCAGTCCACGACAGGGGATATACGAGCAGTACTTC

d_gene: -
abundance: -
j_gene: TRBJ1-2
v_gene: TRBV6-1
CDR3aa: CASSEYGGYGYTF
CDR3nt: TGTGCCAGCAGTGAATATGGCGGCTATGGCTACACCTTC

d_gene: -
abundance: -
j_gene: TRBJ2-1
v_gene: TRBV3-1/TRBV3-2
CDR3aa: CASSQDAGRYNEQFF
CDR3nt: TGTGCCAGCAGCCAAGACGCGGGACGATACAATGAGCAGTTCTTC

d_gene: -
abundance: -
j_gene: TRBJ2-1
v_gene: TRBV11-2
CDR3aa: CASSLVLTSSYNEQFF
CDR3nt: TGTGCCAGCAGCTTAGTTCTAACTAGCTCCTACAATGAGCAGTTCTTC

d_gene: -
abundance: few
j_gene: TRBJ2-7
v_gene: TRBV18
CDR3aa: CASSPTSYEQYF
CDR3nt: TGTGCCAGCTCACCAACCTCCTACGAGCAGTACTTC

d_gene: -
abundance: -
j_gene: TRBJ2-5
v_gene: TRBV4-2
CDR3aa: CASSQSNREGETQYF
CDR3nt: TGTGCCAGCAGCCAATCGAATCGGGAAGGAGAGACCCAGTACTTC

d_gene: -
abundance: once
j_gene: TRBJ2-7
v_gene: TRBV9
CDR3aa: CASSVKEGEQYF
CDR3nt: TGTGCCAGCAGCGTAAAAGAAGGCGAGCAGTACTTC

d_gene: -
abundance: -
j_gene: TRBJ1-4
v_gene: TRBV18
CDR3aa: CASSPTQGINEKLFF
CDR3nt: TGTGCCAGCTCCCCTACCCAGGGGATAAATGAAAAACTGTTTTTT

d_gene: -
abundance: once
j_gene: TRBJ1-3
v_gene: TRBV12-3/TRBV12-4
CDR3aa: CATETGSGNTIYF
CDR3nt: TGTGCCACAGAGACAGGCTCTGGAAACACCATATATTTT

d_gene: -
abundance: -
j_gene: TRBJ2-3
v_gene: TRBV7-2
CDR3aa: CASSLQGGSDTQYF
CDR3nt: TGTGCCAGCAGCTTACAGGGTGGGTCAGATACGCAGTATTTT

d_gene: TRBD2
abundance: few
j_gene: TRBJ2-3
v_gene: TRBV7-8
CDR3aa: CASSLNPSGTDTQYF
CDR3nt: TGTGCCAGCAGCTTAAATCCTAGCGGGACGGATACGCAGTATTTT

d_gene: TRBD2
abundance: -
j_gene: TRBJ2-7
v_gene: TRBV7-2
CDR3aa: CASSRMGTSPEQYF
CDR3nt: TGTGCCAGCAGCAGGATGGGGACTAGCCCCGAGCAGTACTTC

d_gene: -
abundance: -
j_gene: TRBJ2-3
v_gene: TRBV10-2
CDR3aa: CATRGQSTDTQYF
CDR3nt: TGCGCCACTCGGGGTCAGAGCACAGATACGCAGTATTTT

d_gene: TRBD2
abundance: -
j_gene: TRBJ2-1
v_gene: TRBV27
CDR3aa: CASSYYRTSVYNEQFF
CDR3nt: TGTGCCAGCAGTTACTACCGGACTAGCGTATACAATGAGCAGTTCTTC

d_gene: -
abundance: -
j_gene: TRBJ1-2
v_gene: TRBV7-6
CDR3aa: CASALGRSGGYTF
CDR3nt: TGTGCCAGCGCCCTGGGGCGTTCTGGTGGCTACACCTTC

d_gene: -
abundance: -
j_gene: TRBJ2-5
v_gene: TRBV7-2
CDR3aa: CASSLAETQYF
CDR3nt: TGTGCCAGCAGCTTAGCGGAGACCCAGTACTTC

d_gene: -
abundance: -
j_gene: TRBJ2-7
v_gene: TRBV6-5
CDR3aa: CASSYSSGGSYEQYF
CDR3nt: TGTGCCAGCAGTTACTCCTCCGGAGGGTCCTACGAGCAGTACTTC

d_gene: -
abundance: -
j_gene: TRBJ1-1
v_gene: TRBV21-1
CDR3aa: CASIRGTEAFF
CDR3nt: TGTGCCAGCATTCGGGGAACTGAAGCTTTCTTT

d_gene: TRBD1
abundance: -
j_gene: TRBJ1-6
v_gene: TRBV4-1
CDR3aa: CASSQVKGAGSPLHF
CDR3nt: TGCGCCAGCAGCCAAGTAAAGGGGGCGGGTTCACCCCTCCACTTT

d_gene: -
abundance: once
j_gene: TRBJ1-5
v_gene: TRBV28
CDR3aa: CASSNTAGNQPQHF
CDR3nt: TGTGCCAGCAGTAATACAGCAGGCAATCAGCCCCAGCATTTT

d_gene: -
abundance: -
j_gene: TRBJ2-7
v_gene: TRBV19
CDR3aa: CASSIAGQYIKQYF
CDR3nt: TGTGCCAGTAGTATAGCGGGACAATACATCAAGCAGTACTTC

d_gene: -
abundance: -
j_gene: TRBJ1-1
v_gene: TRBV5-1
CDR3aa: CASGALGGNEAFF
CDR3nt: TGCGCCAGCGGAGCCCTTGGGGGTAATGAAGCTTTCTTT